What follows is one TCR beta chain and its context. Its specificity is not known. This sample stems from a study of post-analysis software for immune sequencing data. General observations from the study: Strong co-clustering by F measure was seen for same-batch samples. About 5 TRBV segments (TRBV5-6, TRBV5-1 and TRBV20-1 among them) occurred more frequently in patients than in controls. A significant reduction in normalized Chao1 diversity was observed in multiple sclerosis patients versus controls.

Libraries were made from TCR beta cDNA, and they carried unique molecular identifiers. Each batch of roughly 0.9 to 10 million T cells produced around 460,000 cDNA molecules. MiXCR, applied by TCRdb to the PCR reads, yields one record per CDR3 protein. The sample consists of 750,000 to 950,000 distinct CDR3 sequences, 53% of them appearing once. The V end was cut by 0 bases, the J end by 2 bases, with 13 bases between. The CDR3 sequence is 16 residues long. The germline gives CDR1 LGHDT, CDR2 YNNKEL (reference sequence). Material for sequencing was blood. The chain uses TRBV3-1 and TRBJ1-2; no reliable D call. This TCR derives from a girl aged 5-17 years with multiple sclerosis. The CDR3 DNA reads as TGTGCCAGCAGCCAAGATCTTGGCGGGATAAACTATGGCTACACCTTC. Its translation: CASSQDLGGINYGYTF.